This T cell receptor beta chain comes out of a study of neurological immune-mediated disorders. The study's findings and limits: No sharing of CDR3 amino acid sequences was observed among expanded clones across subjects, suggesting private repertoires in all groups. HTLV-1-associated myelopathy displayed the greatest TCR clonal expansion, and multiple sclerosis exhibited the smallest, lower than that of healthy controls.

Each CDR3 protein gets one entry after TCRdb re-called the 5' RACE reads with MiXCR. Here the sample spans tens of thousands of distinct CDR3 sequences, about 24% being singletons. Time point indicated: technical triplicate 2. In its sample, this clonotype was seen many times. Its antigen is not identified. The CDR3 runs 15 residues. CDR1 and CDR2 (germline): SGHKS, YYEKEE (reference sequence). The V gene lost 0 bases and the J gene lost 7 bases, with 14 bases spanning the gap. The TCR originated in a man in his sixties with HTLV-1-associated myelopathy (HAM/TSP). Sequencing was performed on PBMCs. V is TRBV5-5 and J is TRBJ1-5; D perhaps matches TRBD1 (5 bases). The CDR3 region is CASSLAWGTGQPQHF. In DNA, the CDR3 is TGTGCCAGCAGCTTGGCCTGGGGGACGGGGCAGCCCCAGCATTTT.